Each of the 21 T cell receptor beta chains below was sequenced from the same sample in a study of beta chain features in type 1 diabetes. Expressed TCRB transcripts got sequenced, as all isolated RNA was reverse transcribed. Some clones are missing from TCRdb's copy, which holds only in-frame ones; the method was immunoSEQ multiplex PCR. The table records 140,000 or so clones, 8.5% to 12% of them present only once. The sequenced sample was naive CD4+ T cells from blood. These receptors were obtained from a man younger than 30 in good health.

CDR3: CASSVRGFGETQYF. CDR3 coding DNA: TGTGCCAGCAGTGTCCGGGGGTTCGGGGAGACCCAGTACTTC. This chain connects TRBV2 to TRBJ2-5, with D possibly matching TRBD2 (6 bases). The germline CDR1 and CDR2 sequences are SNHLY and FYNNEI. This CDR3 is 14 amino acids long. The V and J ends lost 4 bases and 5 bases respectively, with 14 bases between them.

The V gene is TRBV29-1, the J gene TRBJ1-4; 7 nucleotides line up with TRBD1. This CDR3 is 14 amino acids long. V was clipped by 6 bases and J by 2 bases; unmatched bases: 6. Germline lookup yields CDR1 SQVTM and CDR2 ANQGSEA. This CDR3 reads CSVATTGTNEKLFF. CDR3 DNA sequence: TGCAGCGTCGCGACGACAGGGACTAATGAAAAACTGTTTTTT.

This sequence joins TRBV9 and TRBJ1-6, with 7 bases identical to TRBD1. Germline CDR1 is SGDLS and CDR2 is YYNGEE. This CDR3 comprises 14 residues. The V and J ends lost 3 bases and 7 bases, in that order; junction bases with no gene match: 4. CDR3 residues: CASSGQGKNSPLHF. CDR3 DNA: TGTGCCAGCAGCGGACAGGGAAAAAATTCACCCCTCCACTTT.

This clone was picked up a small number of times. This sequence joins TRBV30 and TRBJ1-2; 8 nucleotides agree with TRBD1. Germline V gene data show CDR1 as GTSNPN and CDR2 as SVGIG (reference sequence). This CDR3 region has 14 residues. Trimming at V came to 4 bases and at J to 4 bases, leaving 8 bases not matched to a gene. DNA for the CDR3: TGTGCCTGGACCTCGCAGGGGGCTGGCTATGGCTACACCTTC. Amino acid sequence: CAWTSQGAGYGYTF.

This clone was seen only a few times. The chain recombines TRBV6-6 with TRBJ2-1, with 7 bases aligning to TRBD1. This CDR3 contains 14 residues. Trimming at V came to 2 bases and at J to 7 bases, leaving 5 bases not matched to a gene. Germline-derived CDR1 and CDR2 are MNHNY and SVGAGI (reference sequence). CDR3 sequence reads: CASSYGVTGNEQFF. CDR3 in DNA: TGTGCCAGCAGTTACGGGGTGACAGGGAATGAGCAGTTCTTC.

This clone appeared a few times. One junction end does not reproduce the germline sequence, and a read error may be involved. The rearrangement joins TRBV30 to TRBJ2-2; no definite D call. CDR1 is GTSNPN and CDR2 is SVGIG in the germline V gene (reference sequence). This CDR3 contains 12 residues. The CDR3 region is CAWSLNNGELFF. In DNA form, the CDR3 reads TGTGCCTGGAGCCTTAACAACGGGGAGCTGTTTTTT.

The chain couples TRBV7-3 to TRBJ2-3; 7 positions agree with TRBD2. There are 18 residues in the CDR3. CDR1 and CDR2 (germline): SGHTA, FQGTGA. Trimming removed 1 base from V and 0 bases from J; junction bases left unmatched: 10. The CDR3 loop is CASSLKASGETSTDTQYF. CDR3 bases: TGTGCCAGCAGCTTAAAGGCTAGCGGAGAGACTAGCACAGATACGCAGTATTTT.

V is TRBV6-5 and J is TRBJ2-3; the match to TRBD2 covers 13 bases. Germline loops: CDR1 MNHEY, CDR2 SVGAGI. With V trimmed by 2 bases and J by 3 bases, 2 bases remained unmatched. The CDR3 contains 16 residues. CDR3 sequence: CASSYAGLAGTDTQYF. The CDR3 DNA follows: TGTGCCAGCAGTTACGCGGGACTAGCGGGGACAGATACGCAGTATTTT.

V is TRBV6-5 and J is TRBJ1-6; 10 bases fit TRBD1. The CDR3 sequence is 13 residues long. CDR1 and CDR2 (germline): MNHEY, SVGAGI. V lost 8 bases to trimming and J lost 7 bases; unmatched junction nucleotides: 2. CDR3: CASGTGENSPLHF. The CDR3 nucleotides read TGTGCCAGCGGGACAGGGGAGAATTCACCCCTCCACTTT.

The rearrangement joins TRBV9 to TRBJ2-1, with D possibly being TRBD2 (7 bases). The CDR3 runs to 15 residues. The germline CDR1 and CDR2 sequences are SGDLS and YYNGEE. V dropped 3 bases and J dropped 7 bases, with 17 bases sitting between them. The CDR3 sequence: CASSAGWGGRNEQFF. DNA for the CDR3: TGTGCCAGCAGCGCGGGCTGGGGGGGCCGGAATGAGCAGTTCTTC.

This clone has a handful of counts. CDR3 DNA sequence: TGCGCCAGCGCCGGACAGGGGGCTCTGTACCAAGAGACCCAGTACTTC. Its protein product is CASAGQGALYQETQYF. The chain links TRBV5-1 to TRBJ2-5; 11 bases agree with TRBD1. In germline, CDR1 is SGHRS, CDR2 YFSETQ. This CDR3 is 16 amino acids long. V shed 7 bases and J 0 bases; nucleotides not matched to a gene: 8.

The sample holds a few counts of this clone. The gene calls are TRBV2 and TRBJ2-3; TRBD2 aligns across 11 bases. This CDR3 contains 15 residues. From germline, CDR1 is SNHLY and CDR2 FYNNEI. Unmatched junction bases numbered 7, after V lost 8 bases and J lost 3 bases. CDR3 sequence reads: CASGKLAGGTDTQYF. For the CDR3, the DNA is TGTGCCAGCGGGAAGCTAGCGGGGGGAACAGATACGCAGTATTTT.

This clone was counted many times. This chain uses TRBV30 with TRBJ1-2; tentatively, D is TRBD1 (5 bases). Germline V gives CDR1 GTSNPN, CDR2 SVGIG (reference sequence). V gave up 1 base and J gave up 4 bases, with 10 bases separating them. The CDR3 sequence is 13 residues long. The CDR3 sequence is CAWSGGRLYGYTF. Here the CDR3 DNA reads TGTGCCTGGAGTGGGGGCAGACTCTATGGCTACACCTTC.

Only a few counts were recorded for this clone. The rearrangement links TRBV6-5 to TRBJ1-3, with D possibly matching TRBD1 (5 bases). Trimming took off 6 bases at V and 0 bases at J, with 12 bases between the two ends. This CDR3 comprises 15 residues. Germline V lookup: CDR1 MNHEY, CDR2 SVGAGI. For the CDR3, the DNA is TGTGCCAGCAGCCGGACACAGACCTCTGGAAACACCATATATTTT. Its translation is CASSRTQTSGNTIYF.

J is TRBJ2-3 and V is TRBV6-5; tentative D call: TRBD2 (6 bases). This CDR3 contains 15 residues. The ends were cut back, 6 bases at V and 1 base at J, with 14 bases in the middle. Looked up from germline, CDR1 is MNHEY and CDR2 is SVGAGI. In nucleotides, the CDR3 is TGTGCCAGCAGCCCCCGGGCTAGCGGCACAGATACGCAGTATTTT. Translated: CASSPRASGTDTQYF.

For the CDR3, the DNA is TGTGCCACCAGCAGAGATCCGGACAGGGTGAATGAGCAGTTCTTC. Residues: CATSRDPDRVNEQFF. The V gene is TRBV15, the J gene TRBJ2-1, with 8 positions matching TRBD1. V shed 0 bases, J shed 7 bases, and the junction held 5 bases outside the gene matches. Germline V gene lookup returns CDR1 LNHNV and CDR2 YYDKDF (reference sequence). The CDR3 runs to 15 residues.

The J gene is TRBJ2-5, the V gene TRBV6-6; 10 bases map to TRBD1. The junction had 4 bases not matched to a gene; V was cut back by 4 bases and J by 2 bases. CDR1 MNHNY and CDR2 SVGAGI come from the germline V gene (reference sequence). There are 15 residues in the CDR3. CDR3 protein: CASSFGQGGQETQYF. Here the CDR3 DNA reads TGTGCCAGCAGTTTCGGACAGGGGGGACAAGAGACCCAGTACTTC.

This rearrangement joins TRBV23-1 to TRBJ1-2; no firm D call. TRBV23-1 is an open reading frame whose function is uncertain. V was cut by 2 bases and J by 8 bases, with 12 bases left in between. There are 13 residues in the CDR3. The CDR3 nucleotides are TGCGCCAGCAGTCAACGGGGAGTGAAGGGCTACACCTTC. This gives the protein CASSQRGVKGYTF.

The table lists this clone with many counts. V is TRBV28 and J is TRBJ2-7, with a possible D match to TRBD2 (6 bases). The CDR3 has 13 residues. Germline V gene lookup returns CDR1 MDHEN and CDR2 SYDVKM. V lost 9 bases and J 2 bases, leaving 14 bases between the germline ends. This CDR3 reads CASLRRGTYEQYF. DNA of the CDR3: TGTGCCAGTCTGAGGAGGGGAACCTACGAGCAGTACTTC.

The gene calls are TRBV4-1 and TRBJ2-1; TRBD1 agrees at 9 bases. Losses at the gene ends were 4 bases for V and 7 bases for J; bases not matched to a gene: 8. CDR1 is MGHRA and CDR2 is YSYEKL in the germline V gene. The CDR3 contains 15 residues. CDR3 DNA: TGCGCCAGCAGCCGGGGGCGGACAGGGGAGAATGAGCAGTTCTTC. It codes for CASSRGRTGENEQFF.

This clone was counted only a few times. The chain links TRBV11-2 to TRBJ1-1, with D unclear. Trimming took 0 bases from V and 11 from J, leaving 10 bases between them. Germline-derived CDR1 and CDR2 are SGHAT and FQNNGV. This CDR3 region has 12 residues. The CDR3 DNA sequence: TGTGCCAGCAGCTTAGATATGGTCGAGGCTTTCTTT. Encoded protein: CASSLDMVEAFF.